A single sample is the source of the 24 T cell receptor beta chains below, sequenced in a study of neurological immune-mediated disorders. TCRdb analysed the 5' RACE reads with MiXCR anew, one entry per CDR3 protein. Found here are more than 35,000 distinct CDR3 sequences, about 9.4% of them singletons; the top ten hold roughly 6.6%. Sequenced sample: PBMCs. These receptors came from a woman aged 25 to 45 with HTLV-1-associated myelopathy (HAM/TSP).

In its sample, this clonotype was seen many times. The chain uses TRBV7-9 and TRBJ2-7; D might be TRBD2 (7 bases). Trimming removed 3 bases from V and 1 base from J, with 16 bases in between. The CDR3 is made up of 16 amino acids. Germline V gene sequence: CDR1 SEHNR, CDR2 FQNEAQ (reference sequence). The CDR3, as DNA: TGTGCCAGCAGCTTCGTGGGGGGGCACACATCCTACGAGCAGTACTTC. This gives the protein CASSFVGGHTSYEQYF.

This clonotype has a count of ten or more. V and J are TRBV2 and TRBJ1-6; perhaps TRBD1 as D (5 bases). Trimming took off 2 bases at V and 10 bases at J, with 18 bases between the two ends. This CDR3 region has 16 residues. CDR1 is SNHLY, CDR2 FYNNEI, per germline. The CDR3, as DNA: TGTGCCAGCAGTGAATGGCAGGGAGGCTTTGTGTCACCCCTCCACTTT. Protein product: CASSEWQGGFVSPLHF.

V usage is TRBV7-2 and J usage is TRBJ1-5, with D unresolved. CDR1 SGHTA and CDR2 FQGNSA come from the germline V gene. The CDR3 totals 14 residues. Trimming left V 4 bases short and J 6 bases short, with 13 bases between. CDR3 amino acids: CASSYRAVSQPQHF. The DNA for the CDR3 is TGTGCCAGCAGCTACCGGGCGGTTTCTCAGCCCCAGCATTTT.

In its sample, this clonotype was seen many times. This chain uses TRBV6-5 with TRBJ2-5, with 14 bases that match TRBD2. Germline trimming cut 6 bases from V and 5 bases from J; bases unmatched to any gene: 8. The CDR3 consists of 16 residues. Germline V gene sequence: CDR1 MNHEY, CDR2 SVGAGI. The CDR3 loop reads CASSLTSGGARETQYF. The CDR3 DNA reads TGTGCCAGCAGCCTGACTAGCGGGGGGGCACGGGAGACCCAGTACTTC.

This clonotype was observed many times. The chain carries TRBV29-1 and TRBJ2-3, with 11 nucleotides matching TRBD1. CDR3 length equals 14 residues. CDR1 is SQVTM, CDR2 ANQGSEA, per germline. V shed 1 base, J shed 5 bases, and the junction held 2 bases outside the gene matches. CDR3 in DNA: TGCAGCGTTGAAGGGACAGGGGGCGGAGATACGCAGTATTTT. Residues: CSVEGTGGGDTQYF.

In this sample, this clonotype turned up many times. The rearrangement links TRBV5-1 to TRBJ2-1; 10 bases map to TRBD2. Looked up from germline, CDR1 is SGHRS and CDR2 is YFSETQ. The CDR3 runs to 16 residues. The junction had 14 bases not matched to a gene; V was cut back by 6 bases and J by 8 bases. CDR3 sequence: CASKRPSGGAEDEQFF. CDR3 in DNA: TGCGCCAGCAAAAGGCCGAGCGGGGGGGCTGAGGATGAGCAGTTCTTC.

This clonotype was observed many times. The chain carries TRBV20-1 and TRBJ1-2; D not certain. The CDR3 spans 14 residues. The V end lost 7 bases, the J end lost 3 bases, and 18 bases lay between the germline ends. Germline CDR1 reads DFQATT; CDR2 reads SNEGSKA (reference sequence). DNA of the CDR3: TGCAGTGTCCCGGGCCCAAAGAACCACTATGGCTACACCTTC. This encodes CSVPGPKNHYGYTF.

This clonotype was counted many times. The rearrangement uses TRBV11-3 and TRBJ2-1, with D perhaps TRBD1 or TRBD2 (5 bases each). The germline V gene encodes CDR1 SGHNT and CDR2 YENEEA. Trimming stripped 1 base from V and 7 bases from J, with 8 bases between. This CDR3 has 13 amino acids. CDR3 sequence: CASSLGGVNEQFF. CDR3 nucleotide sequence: TGTGCCAGCAGCTTAGGAGGGGTAAATGAGCAGTTCTTC.

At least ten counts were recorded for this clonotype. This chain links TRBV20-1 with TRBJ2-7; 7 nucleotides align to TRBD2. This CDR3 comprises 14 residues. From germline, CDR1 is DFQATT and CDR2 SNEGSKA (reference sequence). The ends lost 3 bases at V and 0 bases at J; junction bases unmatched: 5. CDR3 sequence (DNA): TGCAGTGCTAGTGGTGGCGGGGGCTCCTACGAGCAGTACTTC. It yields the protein CSASGGGGSYEQYF.

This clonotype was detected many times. This chain's CDR3 is CSMLGNTIYF. CDR3 bases: TGCAGCATGCTGGGAAACACCATATATTTT. This chain joins TRBV20-1 and TRBJ1-3; D is undetermined. The CDR3 has 10 amino acids. CDR1 is DFQATT, CDR2 SNEGSKA, per germline (reference sequence).

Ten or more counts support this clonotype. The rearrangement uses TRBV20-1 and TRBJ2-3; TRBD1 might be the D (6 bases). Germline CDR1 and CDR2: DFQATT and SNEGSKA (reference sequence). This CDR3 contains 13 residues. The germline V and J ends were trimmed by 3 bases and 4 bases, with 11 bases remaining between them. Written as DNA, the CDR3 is TGCAGTGCTAGCAGGGGAGTCCCAGATACGCAGTATTTT. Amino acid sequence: CSASRGVPDTQYF.

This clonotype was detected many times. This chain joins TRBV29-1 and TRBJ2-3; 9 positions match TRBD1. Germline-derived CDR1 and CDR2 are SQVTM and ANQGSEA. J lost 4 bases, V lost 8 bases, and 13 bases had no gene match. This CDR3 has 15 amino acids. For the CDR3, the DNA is TGCAGCAAAACCGGGACAGGGAGCGGCCCAGATACGCAGTATTTT. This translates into CSKTGTGSGPDTQYF.

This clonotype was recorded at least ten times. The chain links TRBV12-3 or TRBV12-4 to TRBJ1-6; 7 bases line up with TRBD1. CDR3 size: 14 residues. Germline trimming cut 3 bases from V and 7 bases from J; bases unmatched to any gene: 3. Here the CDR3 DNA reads TGTGCCAGCAGTTTCGGACAGGTGAATTCACCCCTCCACTTT. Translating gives CASSFGQVNSPLHF.

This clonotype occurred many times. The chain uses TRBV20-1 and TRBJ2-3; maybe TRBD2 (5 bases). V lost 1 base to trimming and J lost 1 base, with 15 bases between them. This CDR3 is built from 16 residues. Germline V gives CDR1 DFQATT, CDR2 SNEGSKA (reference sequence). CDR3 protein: CSARGAGAEGTDTQYF. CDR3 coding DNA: TGCAGTGCTAGAGGGGCCGGAGCGGAGGGCACAGATACGCAGTATTTT.

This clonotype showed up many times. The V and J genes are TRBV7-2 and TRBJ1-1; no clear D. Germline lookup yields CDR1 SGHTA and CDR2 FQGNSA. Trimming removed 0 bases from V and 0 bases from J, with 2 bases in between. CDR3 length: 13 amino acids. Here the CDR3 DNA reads TGTGCCAGCAGCTTAGCAATGAACACTGAAGCTTTCTTT. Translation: CASSLAMNTEAFF.

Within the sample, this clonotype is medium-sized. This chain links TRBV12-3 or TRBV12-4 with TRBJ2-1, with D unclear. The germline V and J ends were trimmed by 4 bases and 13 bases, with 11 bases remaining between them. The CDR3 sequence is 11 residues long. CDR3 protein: CASSWNRKQFF. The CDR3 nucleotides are TGTGCCAGCAGTTGGAATCGTAAACAGTTCTTC.

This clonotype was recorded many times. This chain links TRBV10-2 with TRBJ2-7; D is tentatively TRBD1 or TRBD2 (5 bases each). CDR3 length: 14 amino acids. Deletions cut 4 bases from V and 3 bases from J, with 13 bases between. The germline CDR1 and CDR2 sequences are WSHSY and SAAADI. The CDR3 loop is CASSVGTYHYEQYF. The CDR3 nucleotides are TGCGCCAGCAGTGTAGGGACGTACCACTACGAGCAGTACTTC.

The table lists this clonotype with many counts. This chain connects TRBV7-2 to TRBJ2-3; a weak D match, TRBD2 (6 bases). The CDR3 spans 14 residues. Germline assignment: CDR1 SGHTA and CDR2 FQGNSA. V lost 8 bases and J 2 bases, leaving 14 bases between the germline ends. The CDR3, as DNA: TGTGCCAGCTCGTCTCGCGGGGTCACAGATACGCAGTATTTT. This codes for CASSSRGVTDTQYF.

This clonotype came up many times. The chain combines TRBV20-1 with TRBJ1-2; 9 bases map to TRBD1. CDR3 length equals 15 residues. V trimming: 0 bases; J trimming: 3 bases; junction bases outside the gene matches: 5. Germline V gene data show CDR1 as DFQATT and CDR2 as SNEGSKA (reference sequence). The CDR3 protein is CSARDRDRGDYGYTF. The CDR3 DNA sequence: TGCAGTGCTAGAGATCGAGACAGGGGGGACTATGGCTACACCTTC.

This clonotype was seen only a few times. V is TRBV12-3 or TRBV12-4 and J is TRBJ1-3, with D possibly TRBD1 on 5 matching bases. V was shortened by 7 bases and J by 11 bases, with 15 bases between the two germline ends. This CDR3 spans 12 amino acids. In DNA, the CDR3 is TGTGCCAGCAAGCACAGGTTAGACGCCATATATTTT. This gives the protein CASKHRLDAIYF.

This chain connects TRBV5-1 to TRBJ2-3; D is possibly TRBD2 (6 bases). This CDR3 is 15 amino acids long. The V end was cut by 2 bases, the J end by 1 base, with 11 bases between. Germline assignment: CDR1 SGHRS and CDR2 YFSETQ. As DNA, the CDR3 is TGCGCCAGCAGCTTCGTCGGGGGACGCACAGATACGCAGTATTTT. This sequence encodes CASSFVGGRTDTQYF.

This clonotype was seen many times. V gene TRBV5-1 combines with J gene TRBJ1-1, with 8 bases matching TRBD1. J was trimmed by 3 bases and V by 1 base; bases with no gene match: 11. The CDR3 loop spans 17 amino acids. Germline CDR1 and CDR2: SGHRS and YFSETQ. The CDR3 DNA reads TGCGCCAGCAGCTTGACCTACTACAGGGGGGCGGACACTGAAGCTTTCTTT. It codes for CASSLTYYRGADTEAFF.

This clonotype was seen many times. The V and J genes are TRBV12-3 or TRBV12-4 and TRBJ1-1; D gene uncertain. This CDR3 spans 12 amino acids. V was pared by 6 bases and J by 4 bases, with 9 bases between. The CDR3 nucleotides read TGTGCCAGCAGCCCGAGATTCACTGAAGCTTTCTTT. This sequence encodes CASSPRFTEAFF.

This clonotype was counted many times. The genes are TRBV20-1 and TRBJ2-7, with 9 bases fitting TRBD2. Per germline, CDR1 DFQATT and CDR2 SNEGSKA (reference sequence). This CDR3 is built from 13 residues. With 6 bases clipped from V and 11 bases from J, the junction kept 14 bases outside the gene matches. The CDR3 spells CSATKPGLAGEYF. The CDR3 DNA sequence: TGCAGTGCCACGAAGCCGGGACTAGCTGGGGAGTACTTC.